This T cell receptor (beta chain) was captured by sequencing in a study of blood T cell repertoires in COVID-19. Study details: Samples taken during acute and convalescent COVID-19 were collected in the United States, Italy and Spain. T cells, B-cell-depleted T cells, or PBMCs provided the cDNA or gDNA that served as material.

Assay used: immunoSEQ multiplex PCR; TCRdb lists only in-frame clones, some missing. Of roughly 150,000 clones listed, 87% are singletons. The V gene end was trimmed by 2 bases and the J gene end by 7 bases; junction bases not matched to a gene: 0. CDR1 and CDR2 (germline): MNHEY, SVGAGI. The CDR3 consists of 12 residues. The sample taken for sequencing was PBMCs or T cells enriched from blood (not recorded which). V is TRBV6-5 and J is TRBJ2-5, with 8 bases identical to TRBD1. The source is a woman aged 40 to 55 who had been exposed to COVID-19. The CDR3 DNA is TGTGCCAGCAGTTACACAGGGGGGACCCAGTACTTC. This codes for CASSYTGGTQYF.